This T cell receptor beta chain was recorded in a study of vaccination effects on CD4 cells after COVID-19. Across the study: PBMC cultures contained about 1.9 million cells per well, 7.5 to 10 IU/ml IL-2 and roughly 10 ug/ml peptides.

TCRdb's table, derived via immunoSEQ multiplex PCR, lists solely in-frame clones and lacks some. The table has 66,000 or so clones, 70% to 75% seen once; the top ten hold about 2.3%. Remarks on this clone: The antigen is undetermined.

V lost 0 bases to trimming and J lost 4 bases, with 12 bases between them. Germline values: CDR1 SGHVS, CDR2 FQNEAQ. The CDR3 covers 15 residues. It was after approximately 11 days of culture that CD4+ T cells were isolated. As their vaccination, participants received two doses of either BNT162b2 or mRNA-1273. This receptor was taken from a human donor who received a COVID-19 vaccine. The chain is built from TRBV7-8 and TRBJ1-2; no clear D gene. The material was CD4+ T cells from PBMCs cultured without peptide, obtained after COVID-19 vaccination. CDR3 sequence: CASSLAQGLLYGYTF. In DNA form, the CDR3 reads TGTGCCAGCAGCTTAGCGCAAGGACTCCTCTATGGCTACACCTTC. Based on the CDR3 plus reference TRBV7-8 and TRBJ1-2, the full variable domain is GAGVSQSPRYKVAKRGQDVALRCDPISGHVSLFWYQQALGQGPEFLTYFQNEAQLDKSGLPSDRFFAERPEGSVSTLKIQRTQQEDSAVYLCASSLAQGLLYGYTFGSGTRLTVV.